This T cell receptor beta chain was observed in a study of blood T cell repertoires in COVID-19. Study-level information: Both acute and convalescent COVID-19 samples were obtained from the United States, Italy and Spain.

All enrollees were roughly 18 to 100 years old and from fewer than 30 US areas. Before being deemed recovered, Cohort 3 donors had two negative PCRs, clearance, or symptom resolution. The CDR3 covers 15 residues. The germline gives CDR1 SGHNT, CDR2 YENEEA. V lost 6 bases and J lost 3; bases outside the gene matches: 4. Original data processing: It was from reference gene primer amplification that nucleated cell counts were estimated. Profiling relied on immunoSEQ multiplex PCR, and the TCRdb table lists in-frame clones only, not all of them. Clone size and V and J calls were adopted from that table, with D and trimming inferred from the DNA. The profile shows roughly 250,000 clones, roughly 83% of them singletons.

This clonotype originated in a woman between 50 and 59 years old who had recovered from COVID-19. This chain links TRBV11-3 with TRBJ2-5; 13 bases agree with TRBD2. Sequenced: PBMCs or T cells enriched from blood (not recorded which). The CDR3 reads CASRGGTSGEETQYF. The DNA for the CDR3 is TGTGCCAGCAGGGGAGGGACTAGCGGGGAAGAGACCCAGTACTTC.